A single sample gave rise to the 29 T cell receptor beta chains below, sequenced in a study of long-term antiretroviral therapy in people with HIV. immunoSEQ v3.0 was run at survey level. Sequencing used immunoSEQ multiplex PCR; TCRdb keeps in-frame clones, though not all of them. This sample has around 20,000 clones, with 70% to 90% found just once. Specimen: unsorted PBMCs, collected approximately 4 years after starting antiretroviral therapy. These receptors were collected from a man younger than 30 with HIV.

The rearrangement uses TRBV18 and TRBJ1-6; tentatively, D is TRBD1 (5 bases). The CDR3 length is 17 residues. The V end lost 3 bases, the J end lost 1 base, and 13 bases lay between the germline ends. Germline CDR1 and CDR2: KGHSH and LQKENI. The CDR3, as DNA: TGTGCCAGCTCACCCCCAGGGATTTCTTCCTATAATTCACCCCTCCACTTT. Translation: CASSPPGISSYNSPLHF.

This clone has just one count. DNA of the CDR3: TGCGCCAGCCGCGAACAGGGGGCGCGGGAAAAACTGTTTTTT. Amino acids: CASREQGAREKLFF. V gene TRBV5-1 combines with J gene TRBJ1-4; TRBD1 agrees at 9 bases. Germline CDR1 reads SGHRS; CDR2 reads YFSETQ. The V and J ends lost 7 bases and 8 bases, in that order; junction bases with no gene match: 9. The CDR3 is 14 residues long. Looking up the rest from reference TRBV5-1 and TRBJ1-4 gives the full variable domain: KAGVTQTPRYLIKTRGQQVTLSCSPISGHRSVSWYQQTPGQGLQFLFEYFSETQRNKGNFPGRFSGRQFSNSRSEMNVSTLELGDSALYLCASREQGAREKLFFGSGTQLSVL.

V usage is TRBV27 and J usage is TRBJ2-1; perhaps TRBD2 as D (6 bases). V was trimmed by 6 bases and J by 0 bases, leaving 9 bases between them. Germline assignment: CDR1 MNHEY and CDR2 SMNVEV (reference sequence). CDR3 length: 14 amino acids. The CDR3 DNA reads TGTGCCAGCAGCGGGGACTTCTCCTACAATGAGCAGTTCTTC. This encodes CASSGDFSYNEQFF.

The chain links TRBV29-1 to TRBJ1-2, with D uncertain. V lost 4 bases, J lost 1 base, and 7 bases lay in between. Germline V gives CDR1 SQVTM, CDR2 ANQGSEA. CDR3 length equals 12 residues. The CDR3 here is CSVGEGNYGYTF. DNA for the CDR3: TGCAGCGTTGGAGAGGGTAACTATGGCTACACCTTC.

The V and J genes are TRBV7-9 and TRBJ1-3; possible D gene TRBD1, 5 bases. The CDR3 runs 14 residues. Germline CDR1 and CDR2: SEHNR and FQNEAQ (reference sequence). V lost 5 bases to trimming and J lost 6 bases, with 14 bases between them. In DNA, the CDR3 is TGTGCCAGCAGCCCCCGAAGGGGCGAAAACACCATATATTTT. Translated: CASSPRRGENTIYF.

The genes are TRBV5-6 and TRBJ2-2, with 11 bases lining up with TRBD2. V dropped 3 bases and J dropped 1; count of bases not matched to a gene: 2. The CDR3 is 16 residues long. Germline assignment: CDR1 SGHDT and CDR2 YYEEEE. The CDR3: CASSWGLAENTGELFF. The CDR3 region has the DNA TGTGCCAGCAGCTGGGGACTAGCGGAGAACACCGGGGAGCTGTTTTTT.

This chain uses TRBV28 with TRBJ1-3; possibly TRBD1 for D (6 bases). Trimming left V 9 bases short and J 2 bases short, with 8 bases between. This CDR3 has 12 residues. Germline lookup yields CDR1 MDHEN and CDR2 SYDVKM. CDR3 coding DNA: TGTGCCAGTCGGGGGCCTGGAAACACCATATATTTT. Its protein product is CASRGPGNTIYF.

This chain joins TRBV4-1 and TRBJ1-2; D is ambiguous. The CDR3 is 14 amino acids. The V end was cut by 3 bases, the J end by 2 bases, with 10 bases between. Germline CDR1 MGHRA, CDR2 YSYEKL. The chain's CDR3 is CASSHAGANYGYTF. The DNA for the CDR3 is TGCGCCAGCAGCCATGCGGGCGCGAACTATGGCTACACCTTC.

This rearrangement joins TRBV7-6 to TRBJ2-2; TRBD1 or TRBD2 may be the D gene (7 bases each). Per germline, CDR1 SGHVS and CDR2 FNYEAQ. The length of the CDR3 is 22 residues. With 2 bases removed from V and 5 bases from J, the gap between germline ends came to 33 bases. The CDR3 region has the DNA TGTGCCAGCAGCTTATTATCGGTCGTAAGAGCGGGGACAGTTTCCGAGACCGGGGAGCTGTTTTTT. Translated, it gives CASSLLSVVRAGTVSETGELFF.

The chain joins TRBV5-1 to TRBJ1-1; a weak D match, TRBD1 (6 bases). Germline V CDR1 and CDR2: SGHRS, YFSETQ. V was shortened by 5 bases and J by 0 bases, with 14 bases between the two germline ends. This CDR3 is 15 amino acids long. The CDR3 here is CASRGVTGMNTEAFF. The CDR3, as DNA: TGCGCCAGCAGAGGGGTTACAGGGATGAACACTGAAGCTTTCTTT.

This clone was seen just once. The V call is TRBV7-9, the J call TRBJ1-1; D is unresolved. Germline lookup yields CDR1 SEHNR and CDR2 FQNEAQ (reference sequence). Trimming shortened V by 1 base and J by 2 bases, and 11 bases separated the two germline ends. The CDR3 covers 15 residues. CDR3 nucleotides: TGTGCCAGCAGCTTAGAGGTGGGCGTAAACACTGAAGCTTTCTTT. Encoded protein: CASSLEVGVNTEAFF.

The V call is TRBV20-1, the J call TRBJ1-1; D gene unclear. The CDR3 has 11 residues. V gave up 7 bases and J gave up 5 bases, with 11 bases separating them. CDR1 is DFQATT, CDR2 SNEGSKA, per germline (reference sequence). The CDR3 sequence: CSGRRWTEAFF. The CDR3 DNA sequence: TGCAGTGGTCGACGGTGGACTGAAGCTTTCTTT.

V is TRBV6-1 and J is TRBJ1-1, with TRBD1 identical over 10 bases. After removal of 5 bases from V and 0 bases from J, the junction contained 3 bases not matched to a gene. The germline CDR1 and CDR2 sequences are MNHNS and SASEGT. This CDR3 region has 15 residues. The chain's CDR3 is CASSRTGGMNTEAFF. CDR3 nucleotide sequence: TGTGCCAGCAGTAGGACAGGGGGAATGAACACTGAAGCTTTCTTT.

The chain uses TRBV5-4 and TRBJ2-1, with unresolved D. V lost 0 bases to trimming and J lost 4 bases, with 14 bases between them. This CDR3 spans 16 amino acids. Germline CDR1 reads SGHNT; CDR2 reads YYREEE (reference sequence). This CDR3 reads CASSLVGLGIYNEQFF. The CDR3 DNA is TGTGCCAGCAGCTTGGTTGGGCTAGGTATTTACAATGAGCAGTTCTTC.

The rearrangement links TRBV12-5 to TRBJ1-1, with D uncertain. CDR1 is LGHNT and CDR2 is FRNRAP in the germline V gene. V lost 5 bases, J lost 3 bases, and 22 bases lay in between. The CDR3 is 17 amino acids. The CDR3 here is CASGLGRWPGLDTEAFF. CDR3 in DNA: TGTGCTAGTGGTCTCGGACGCTGGCCCGGGTTGGACACTGAAGCTTTCTTT.

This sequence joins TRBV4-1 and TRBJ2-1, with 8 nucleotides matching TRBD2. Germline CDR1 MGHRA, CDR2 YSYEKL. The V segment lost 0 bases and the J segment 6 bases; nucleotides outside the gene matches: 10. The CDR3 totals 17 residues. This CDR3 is CASSQDREAGAFNEQFF. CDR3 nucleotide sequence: TGCGCCAGCAGCCAAGATCGGGAAGCGGGGGCATTCAATGAGCAGTTCTTC.

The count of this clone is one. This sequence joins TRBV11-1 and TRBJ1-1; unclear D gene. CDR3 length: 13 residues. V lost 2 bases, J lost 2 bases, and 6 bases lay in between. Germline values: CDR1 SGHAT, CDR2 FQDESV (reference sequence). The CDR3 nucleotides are TGTGCCAGCAGCTTACGACTTAACACTGAAGCTTTCTTT. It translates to CASSLRLNTEAFF.

CDR3 sequence: CSASLPGGYTF. CDR3 DNA sequence: TGCAGTGCTAGTCTCCCCGGCGGCTACACCTTC. The gene calls are TRBV20-1 and TRBJ1-2; D gene ambiguous. V lost 3 bases, J lost 8 bases, and 10 bases lay in between. The CDR3 has 11 residues. Germline V CDR1 and CDR2: DFQATT, SNEGSKA (reference sequence).

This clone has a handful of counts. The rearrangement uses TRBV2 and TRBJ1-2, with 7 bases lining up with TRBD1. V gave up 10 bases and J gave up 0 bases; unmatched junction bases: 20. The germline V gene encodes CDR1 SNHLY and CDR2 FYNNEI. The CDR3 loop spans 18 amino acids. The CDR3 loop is CATIRPSGTAEANYGYTF. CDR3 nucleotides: TGTGCCACCATCAGACCCTCCGGGACAGCCGAGGCTAACTATGGCTACACCTTC.

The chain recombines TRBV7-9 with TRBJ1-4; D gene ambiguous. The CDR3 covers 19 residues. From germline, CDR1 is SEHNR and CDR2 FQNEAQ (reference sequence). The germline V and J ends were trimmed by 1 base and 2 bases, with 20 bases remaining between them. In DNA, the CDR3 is TGTGCCAGCAGCTTAGTGGGAGACTCCACGTTGAGGACTAATGAAAAACTGTTTTTT. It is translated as CASSLVGDSTLRTNEKLFF.

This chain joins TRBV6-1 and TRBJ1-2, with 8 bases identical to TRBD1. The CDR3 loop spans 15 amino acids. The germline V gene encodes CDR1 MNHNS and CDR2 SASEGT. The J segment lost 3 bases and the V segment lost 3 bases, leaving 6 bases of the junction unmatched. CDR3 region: CASSETTGVDYGYTF. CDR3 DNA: TGTGCCAGCAGTGAGACGACAGGGGTGGACTATGGCTACACCTTC.

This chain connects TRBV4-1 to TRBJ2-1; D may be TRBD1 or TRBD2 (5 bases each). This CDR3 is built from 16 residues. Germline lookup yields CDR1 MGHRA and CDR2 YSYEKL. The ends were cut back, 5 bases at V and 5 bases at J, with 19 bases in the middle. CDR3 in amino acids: CASSSLSGRGDNEQFF. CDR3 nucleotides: TGCGCCAGCAGCTCCCTCTCAGGGCGAGGGGACAATGAGCAGTTCTTC.

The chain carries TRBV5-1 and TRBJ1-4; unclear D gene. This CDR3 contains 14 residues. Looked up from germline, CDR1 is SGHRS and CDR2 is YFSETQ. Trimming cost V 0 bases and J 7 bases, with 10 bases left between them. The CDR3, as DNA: TGCGCCAGCAGCTTGGAAAGGGCGGCTGAAAAACTGTTTTTT. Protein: CASSLERAAEKLFF.

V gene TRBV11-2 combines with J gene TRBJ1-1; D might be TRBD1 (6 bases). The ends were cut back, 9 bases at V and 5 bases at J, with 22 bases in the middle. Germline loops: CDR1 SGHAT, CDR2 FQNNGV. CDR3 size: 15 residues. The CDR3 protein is CASAHGGRVRTEAFF. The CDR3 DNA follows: TGTGCCAGTGCACACGGGGGCAGAGTAAGGACTGAAGCTTTCTTT.

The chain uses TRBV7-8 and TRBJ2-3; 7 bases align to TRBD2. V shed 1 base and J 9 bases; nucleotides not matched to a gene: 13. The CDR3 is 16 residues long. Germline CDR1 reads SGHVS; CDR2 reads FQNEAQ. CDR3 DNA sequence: TGTGCCAGCAGCTTAGGGGGAGAGCGGGGTCGTCAAACGCAGTATTTT. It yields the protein CASSLGGERGRQTQYF.

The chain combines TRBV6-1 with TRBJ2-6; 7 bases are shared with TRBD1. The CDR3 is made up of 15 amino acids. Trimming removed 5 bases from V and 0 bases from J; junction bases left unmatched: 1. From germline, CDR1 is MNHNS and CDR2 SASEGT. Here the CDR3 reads CASSRDSSGANVLTF. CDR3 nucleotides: TGTGCCAGCAGTCGGGACAGCTCTGGGGCCAACGTCCTGACTTTC.

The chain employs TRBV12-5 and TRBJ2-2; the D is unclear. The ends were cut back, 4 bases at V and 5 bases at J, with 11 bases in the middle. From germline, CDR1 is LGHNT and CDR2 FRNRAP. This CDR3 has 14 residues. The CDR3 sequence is CASGSLHGTGELFF. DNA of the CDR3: TGTGCTAGTGGTTCCCTACATGGAACCGGGGAGCTGTTTTTT. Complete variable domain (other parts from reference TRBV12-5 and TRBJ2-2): DARVTQTPRHKVTEMGQEVTMRCQPILGHNTVFWYRQTMMQGLELLAYFRNRAPLDDSGMPKDRFSAEMPDATLATLKIQPSEPRDSAVYFCASGSLHGTGELFFGEGSRLTVL.

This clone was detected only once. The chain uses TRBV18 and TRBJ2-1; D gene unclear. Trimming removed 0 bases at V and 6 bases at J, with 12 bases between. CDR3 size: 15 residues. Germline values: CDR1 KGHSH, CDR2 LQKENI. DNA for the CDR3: TGTGCCAGCTCACCACCCCGAGACGGGTTCAATGAGCAGTTCTTC. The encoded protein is CASSPPRDGFNEQFF.

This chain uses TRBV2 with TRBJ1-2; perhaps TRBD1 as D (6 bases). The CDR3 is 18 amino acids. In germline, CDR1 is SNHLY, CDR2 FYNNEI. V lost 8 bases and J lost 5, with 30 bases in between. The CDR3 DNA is TGTGCCAGCGAGGGAATGGGGGCGGCAAGGAGGGCGGGGTATGGCTACACCTTC. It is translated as CASEGMGAARRAGYGYTF.